This TCR beta chain comes out of a study of cytotoxic CD8 clonotypes in ibrutinib-treated CLL. Across the study: It was after a median approximately twelve months of treatment, range 6 to 36, that response samples were taken. Findings and caveats of the study: Public clonotypes, an uncommon group, contracted or remained stable on treatment.

A note on this clone: The antigen is unknown.

Here immunoSEQ multiplex PCR was the method, and the copy in TCRdb shows in-frame clones only, minus some. The data hold about 140,000 clones, with around 90% observed a single time. Material: PBMCs, obtained after 12 months of ibrutinib treatment. This receptor was taken from a human donor with chronic lymphocytic leukemia.

The CDR3 reads CASSFTGTSDGEQFF. CDR3 nucleotides: TGCGCCAGCAGCTTCACCGGGACTAGCGATGGTGAGCAGTTCTTC. The rearrangement uses TRBV5-1 and TRBJ2-1, with TRBD2 identical over 10 bases. The CDR3 covers 15 residues. V lost 2 bases to trimming and J lost 9 bases; unmatched junction nucleotides: 8. The V gene's germline CDR1 is SGHRS and CDR2 YFSETQ.